This T cell receptor beta chain emerged from a study of blood T cell repertoires in COVID-19. Whole-study context: COVID-19 samples from acute and convalescent phases originated in the United States, Italy and Spain.

Seattle's enrolled individuals joined amid active infection and were then monitored longitudinally. Authors' data handling: Scientists estimated how many nucleated cells there were by amplifying reference gene primers. Sequencing was performed with immunoSEQ multiplex PCR; in TCRdb, only in-frame clones are kept and a portion is missing. V and J calls and clone size are as listed in that table; D and trimming were resolved from the DNA. The sample has under 100,000 clones, approximately 86% seen once. The CDR3 has 15 amino acids. The V segment lost 1 base and the J segment 1 base; nucleotides outside the gene matches: 2. Germline V gene lookup returns CDR1 KGHSH and CDR2 LQKENI.

The material sequenced was peripheral blood. V is TRBV18 and J is TRBJ2-7, with 9 nucleotides matching TRBD2. The sequence was collected from a woman at least 80 years old with COVID-19, enrolled during active disease. In DNA form, the CDR3 reads TGTGCCAGCTCACCACTAGCGGGGGAGTCCTACGAGCAGTACTTC. Translating gives CASSPLAGESYEQYF.